This entry lists 12 T cell receptor beta chains sequenced from one sample in a study of regulatory T cells in long-lasting Graves disease. Arm-PCR of CDR3 regions with iRepertoire HTBI primers generated TCR beta libraries. Using its own MiXCR run on the multiplex PCR reads, TCRdb lists one record per CDR3 protein. This table holds 400,000 to 450,000 distinct CDR3 sequences, 23% found once. Time point given: persistent/refractory GD, antithyroid drugs over 5 years with positive TRAb. Isolated PBMC RNA provided the starting material for the TCR library. Sequences were derived from peripheral blood mononuclear cells (PBMCs), sampled when the disease was refractory, from a patient treated with antithyroid drugs. Receptor source: a female donor with Graves disease.

The chain joins TRBV15 to TRBJ1-3; 7 bases match TRBD1. This CDR3 comprises 16 residues. CDR1 and CDR2 (germline): LNHNV, YYDKDF (reference sequence). The ends lost 5 bases at V and 3 bases at J; junction bases unmatched: 10. CDR3 nucleotides: TGTGCCACCAGCTGGACAACAGGGGACTTTGGAAACACCATATATTTT. Protein: CATSWTTGDFGNTIYF.

The chain employs TRBV6-2 or TRBV6-3 and TRBJ1-1; D possibly corresponds to TRBD1 (5 bases). The CDR3 contains 15 residues. CDR1 is MNHEY, CDR2 SVGEGT, per germline. Trimming removed 2 bases at V and 3 bases at J, with 13 bases between. This chain's CDR3 is CASSYPDIVYTEAFF. The CDR3 nucleotides read TGTGCCAGCAGTTACCCGGACATCGTATACACTGAAGCTTTCTTT.

V and J are TRBV4-1 and TRBJ2-5; maybe TRBD1 (5 bases). Trimming stripped 0 bases from V and 5 bases from J, with 16 bases between. Germline CDR1 is MGHRA and CDR2 is YSYEKL. The CDR3 is 16 amino acids. The CDR3 DNA follows: TGCGCCAGCAGCCAAGATCCAGGCAGGGCTCGGGAGACCCAGTACTTC. Translating it yields CASSQDPGRARETQYF.

This clonotype was counted only a few times. V and J are TRBV10-3 and TRBJ2-7, with D maybe TRBD1 (6 bases). Germline V gene data show CDR1 as ENHRY and CDR2 as SYGVKD. Deletions cut 3 bases from V and 7 bases from J, with 28 bases between. The CDR3 consists of 18 residues. CDR3 nucleotides: TGTGCCATCAGTGATGAGCACAGGGTTTGGCGCCGAGGACGTGAGCAGTACTTC. Translated, it gives CAISDEHRVWRRGREQYF.

This chain connects TRBV2 to TRBJ1-3; 7 nucleotides line up with TRBD1. Per the germline V gene, CDR1 is SNHLY and CDR2 is FYNNEI. The J segment lost 0 bases and the V segment lost 6 bases, leaving 11 bases of the junction unmatched. The CDR3 spans 17 residues. CDR3 DNA sequence: TGTGCCAGCAGACCGACCGGGACAGCGAGCTCTGGAAACACCATATATTTT. Translating it yields CASRPTGTASSGNTIYF. Using reference TRBV2 and TRBJ1-3 for the parts outside the CDR3, the full variable domain is EPEVTQTPSHQVTQMGQEVILRCVPISNHLYFYWYRQILGQKVEFLVSFYNNEISEKSEIFDDQFSVERPDGSNFTLKIRSTKLEDSAMYFCASRPTGTASSGNTIYFGEGSWLTVV.

J is TRBJ1-4 and V is TRBV5-1; D remains unclear. The CDR3 spans 14 residues. The ends were cut back, 1 base at V and 6 bases at J, with 10 bases in the middle. Germline loops: CDR1 SGHRS, CDR2 YFSETQ. The CDR3, as DNA: TGCGCCAGCAGCTTGTTAGGCGGATATGAAAAACTGTTTTTT. This encodes CASSLLGGYEKLFF.

The sample holds a few counts of this clonotype. The gene calls are TRBV5-1 and TRBJ1-1; TRBD1 is a possible D gene (5 bases). Germline V lookup: CDR1 SGHRS, CDR2 YFSETQ. This CDR3 spans 15 amino acids. Trimming pared 0 bases from V and 4 bases from J, leaving 13 bases between. The CDR3: CASSLVSIQGTEAFF. DNA for the CDR3: TGCGCCAGCAGCTTGGTGTCAATTCAGGGCACTGAAGCTTTCTTT. The full variable domain, rest sourced from reference TRBV5-1 and TRBJ1-1, is KAGVTQTPRYLIKTRGQQVTLSCSPISGHRSVSWYQQTPGQGLQFLFEYFSETQRNKGNFPGRFSGRQFSNSRSEMNVSTLELGDSALYLCASSLVSIQGTEAFFGQGTRLTVV.

J is TRBJ2-2 and V is TRBV7-2; no definite D call. The CDR3 runs to 15 residues. The V end was cut by 4 bases, the J end by 6 bases, with 15 bases between. Germline-derived CDR1 and CDR2 are SGHTA and FQGNSA. The CDR3 region is CASSSSAVRAGELFF. CDR3 coding DNA: TGTGCCAGCAGCTCGTCCGCCGTTCGCGCCGGGGAGCTGTTTTTT.

The gene calls are TRBV20-1 and TRBJ2-3, with a possible D match to TRBD1 (6 bases). The V gene lost 4 bases and the J gene lost 2 bases, with 28 bases spanning the gap. The CDR3 is 19 residues long. CDR1 and CDR2 from the germline V gene are DFQATT and SNEGSKA (reference sequence). The CDR3 spells CSATPGQHTGLANTDTQYF. The CDR3 coding sequence is TGCAGTGCTACCCCGGGACAACATACGGGGCTTGCTAACACAGATACGCAGTATTTT.

The gene calls are TRBV30 and TRBJ2-3; no firm D call. V lost 0 bases and J lost 5, with 6 bases in between. The CDR3 totals 12 residues. Germline V gene lookup returns CDR1 GTSNPN and CDR2 SVGIG (reference sequence). CDR3 region: CAWSVAEDTQYF. The CDR3 nucleotides read TGTGCCTGGAGTGTTGCGGAAGATACGCAGTATTTT.

The rearrangement uses TRBV18 and TRBJ2-7; D is unresolved. The V end was cut by 3 bases, the J end by 6 bases, with 9 bases between. CDR3 length: 12 amino acids. The germline V gene encodes CDR1 KGHSH and CDR2 LQKENI. DNA for the CDR3: TGTGCCAGCTCACCCGCTCTGTCCGAGCAGTACTTC. Protein product: CASSPALSEQYF.

This clonotype was seen just once. V is TRBV29-1 and J is TRBJ2-7, with 7 positions matching TRBD2. CDR3 length: 13 amino acids. Germline V gives CDR1 SQVTM, CDR2 ANQGSEA. The V and J ends lost 7 bases and 2 bases, in that order; junction bases with no gene match: 8. The CDR3, as DNA: TGCAGCGCTGGCGCTAGCGGTACCTACGAGCAGTACTTC. Amino acid sequence: CSAGASGTYEQYF.